Listed here are 22 T cell receptor beta chains from one sample, sequenced in a study of blood T cell repertoires in COVID-19. The table came from immunoSEQ multiplex PCR; TCRdb's copy has only in-frame clones and leaves some out. The sample includes around 270,000 clones, around 84% of them seen just once. Sample: peripheral blood. The source is a woman between 40 and 50 years old who had recovered from COVID-19.

This chain uses TRBV5-4 with TRBJ2-5; TRBD1 aligns across 7 bases. Germline values: CDR1 SGHNT, CDR2 YYREEE (reference sequence). V gave up 4 bases and J gave up 0 bases; unmatched junction bases: 6. The CDR3 contains 15 residues. The CDR3 region has the DNA TGTGCCAGCAGCCGAGACAGGGCGTACCAAGAGACCCAGTACTTC. This translates into CASSRDRAYQETQYF.

This clone was picked up many times. The chain combines TRBV7-9 with TRBJ2-7, with TRBD2 as a possible D gene (5 bases). The CDR3 extends over 16 amino acids. The V end lost 5 bases, the J end lost 1 base, and 18 bases lay between the germline ends. Germline V gene data show CDR1 as SEHNR and CDR2 as FQNEAQ (reference sequence). The CDR3 region is CASSPGHGKGSYEQYF. The CDR3 DNA follows: TGTGCCAGCAGCCCCGGGCACGGGAAGGGATCCTACGAGCAGTACTTC.

J is TRBJ1-1 and V is TRBV24-1; D gene ambiguous. The CDR3 consists of 13 residues. The germline gives CDR1 KGHDR, CDR2 SFDVKD. Trimming left V 5 bases short and J 3 bases short, with 9 bases between. The DNA for the CDR3 is TGTGCCACCAGTGGAAGGGAGTACACTGAAGCTTTCTTT. Its translation is CATSGREYTEAFF.

V gene TRBV28 combines with J gene TRBJ1-2, with D perhaps matching TRBD1 (6 bases). Germline V gives CDR1 MDHEN, CDR2 SYDVKM. This CDR3 is built from 13 residues. Trimming pared 5 bases from V and 4 bases from J, leaving 11 bases between. The CDR3 reads CASSTTGSYGYTF. The CDR3 DNA sequence: TGTGCCAGCAGTACGACAGGAAGCTATGGCTACACCTTC.

The chain carries TRBV27 and TRBJ1-1, with TRBD1 matching 10 bases. V dropped 6 bases and J dropped 5; count of bases not matched to a gene: 12. The CDR3 covers 16 residues. Germline V CDR1 and CDR2: MNHEY, SMNVEV (reference sequence). The CDR3 DNA reads as TGTGCCAGCAGCCGACCCCCCGGGACAGGGGTTACTGAAGCTTTCTTT. Protein: CASSRPPGTGVTEAFF.

The V call is TRBV3-1 (or the pseudogene TRBV3-2), the J call TRBJ2-3; 12 nucleotides match TRBD2. Trimming took 3 bases from V and 4 from J; bases not matched to a gene: 5. The germline gives CDR1 LGHDT, CDR2 YNNKEL (reference sequence). This CDR3 contains 16 residues. The CDR3 DNA reads as TGTGCCAGCAGCCATTCTGGACTAGCGGGGCCAGATACGCAGTATTTT. This translates into CASSHSGLAGPDTQYF.

The chain links TRBV2 to TRBJ2-7, with TRBD1 matching 7 bases. The CDR3 contains 14 residues. Germline CDR1 reads SNHLY; CDR2 reads FYNNEI. J gave up 4 bases and V 6 bases, and 9 bases lay outside the gene matches. CDR3 amino acids: CASRRLGQPYEQYF. Written as DNA, the CDR3 is TGTGCCAGCAGACGACTGGGACAGCCTTACGAGCAGTACTTC.

This clone appeared once. The rearrangement uses TRBV2 and TRBJ2-3, with D unclear. The CDR3 covers 12 residues. The germline V and J ends were trimmed by 2 bases and 4 bases, with 4 bases remaining between them. Looked up from germline, CDR1 is SNHLY and CDR2 is FYNNEI. CDR3 coding DNA: TGTGCCAGCAGTGAAAACTCAGATACGCAGTATTTT. Amino acid sequence: CASSENSDTQYF.

This chain links TRBV3-1 (or the pseudogene TRBV3-2) with TRBJ2-7; D might be TRBD1 (6 bases). V was clipped by 6 bases and J by 9 bases, with 24 bases between them. Germline V gene data show CDR1 as LGHDT and CDR2 as YNNKEL (reference sequence). This CDR3 comprises 15 residues. The CDR3 DNA follows: TGTGCCAGCAGTAGTCGTGGGGGCCCCCCTACGGGGCAGTACTTC. It yields the protein CASSSRGGPPTGQYF.

The rearrangement uses TRBV28 and TRBJ1-5, with TRBD1 identical over 10 bases. Germline V gene sequence: CDR1 MDHEN, CDR2 SYDVKM. The CDR3 consists of 14 residues. V trimming: 3 bases; J trimming: 9 bases; junction bases outside the gene matches: 5. The DNA of the CDR3 is TGTGCCAGCAGTTTTGGGACAGGGGCAACGCCCCAGCATTTT. This sequence encodes CASSFGTGATPQHF.

V gene TRBV6-1 combines with J gene TRBJ1-2; D not resolved. V was trimmed by 0 bases and J by 6 bases, leaving 11 bases between them. Germline V gene sequence: CDR1 MNHNS, CDR2 SASEGT. The CDR3 runs to 14 residues. CDR3 sequence: CASSEAGGRDGYTF. CDR3 coding DNA: TGTGCCAGCAGTGAAGCGGGAGGAAGGGATGGCTACACCTTC.

CDR3: CASSLRWSLATNEKLFF. DNA for the CDR3: TGTGCCAGTAGTTTGAGGTGGTCCCTTGCAACTAATGAAAAACTGTTTTTT. This chain links TRBV19 with TRBJ1-4, with D unclear. Trimming cost V 5 bases and J 0 bases, with 16 bases left between them. The CDR3 sequence is 17 residues long. Germline-derived CDR1 and CDR2 are LNHDA and SQIVND (reference sequence).

The V and J genes are TRBV5-1 and TRBJ2-2, with TRBD1 matching over 7 bases. This CDR3 has 14 amino acids. The V and J ends lost 4 bases and 3 bases, in that order; junction bases with no gene match: 3. Germline lookup yields CDR1 SGHRS and CDR2 YFSETQ. CDR3 bases: TGCGCCAGCAGCAAAGGGGGCGACACCGGGGAGCTGTTTTTT. Protein product: CASSKGGDTGELFF.

This clone showed up just a few times. The chain recombines TRBV7-9 with TRBJ1-6; D perhaps matches TRBD1 (6 bases). This CDR3 is 14 amino acids long. Germline loops: CDR1 SEHNR, CDR2 FQNEAQ (reference sequence). With 5 bases removed from V and 7 bases from J, the gap between germline ends came to 12 bases. The CDR3 reads CASSRDIRNSPLHF. Here the CDR3 DNA reads TGTGCCAGCAGCCGGGACATTCGCAATTCACCCCTCCACTTT.

The rearrangement links TRBV9 to TRBJ2-2; TRBD2 matches 8 bases. The V gene end was trimmed by 1 base and the J gene end by 0 bases; junction bases not matched to a gene: 5. CDR3 length: 17 residues. Germline CDR1 and CDR2: SGDLS and YYNGEE. As DNA, the CDR3 is TGTGCCAGCAGCGTACCGGGCGGGGGGCCGAACACCGGGGAGCTGTTTTTT. Its protein product is CASSVPGGGPNTGELFF.

The CDR3 is CASSGQGVGYNSPLHF. CDR3 bases: TGTGCCAGCAGTGGGCAGGGCGTGGGGTATAATTCACCCCTCCACTTT. V and J are TRBV2 and TRBJ1-6, with D possibly matching TRBD1 (5 bases). This CDR3 contains 16 residues. The V gene lost 4 bases and the J gene lost 4 bases, with 14 bases spanning the gap. CDR1 is SNHLY and CDR2 is FYNNEI in the germline V gene.

The rearrangement joins TRBV19 to TRBJ1-5; D gene unclear. In germline, CDR1 is LNHDA, CDR2 SQIVND (reference sequence). CDR3 size: 12 residues. Trimming stripped 1 base from V and 7 bases from J, with 5 bases between. The CDR3 DNA follows: TGTGCCAGTAGTATAGGGGCCCAGCCCCAGCATTTT. This sequence encodes CASSIGAQPQHF.

The chain recombines TRBV19 with TRBJ1-1, with 7 bases lining up with TRBD1. Germline V gene lookup returns CDR1 LNHDA and CDR2 SQIVND (reference sequence). The CDR3 extends over 13 amino acids. The ends lost 2 bases at V and 6 bases at J; junction bases unmatched: 3. This chain's CDR3 is CASSIPRGAEAFF. The CDR3 nucleotides are TGTGCCAGTAGTATACCCAGGGGGGCTGAAGCTTTCTTT.

The rearrangement joins TRBV28 to TRBJ1-6, with unresolved D. The length of the CDR3 is 16 residues. V was clipped by 2 bases and J by 7 bases, with 15 bases between them. The germline gives CDR1 MDHEN, CDR2 SYDVKM. The CDR3: CASSLGAEPRNSPLHF. In DNA form, the CDR3 reads TGTGCCAGCAGTTTAGGCGCGGAGCCGAGAAATTCACCCCTCCACTTT.

This clone appeared a few times. The rearrangement links TRBV30 to TRBJ1-6; 7 bases match TRBD1. With V trimmed by 7 bases and J by 10 bases, 13 bases remained unmatched. The germline gives CDR1 GTSNPN, CDR2 SVGIG (reference sequence). The CDR3 consists of 14 residues. CDR3 loop: CASPQGSGNSPLHF. The CDR3 DNA reads as TGTGCCTCACCACAGGGGAGTGGGAACTCACCCCTCCACTTT.

This sequence joins TRBV5-1 and TRBJ2-1, with TRBD1 matching over 11 bases. CDR3 length equals 16 residues. V was clipped by 2 bases and J by 9 bases; unmatched bases: 10. Germline assignment: CDR1 SGHRS and CDR2 YFSETQ. The CDR3 region is CASSFALGDRGFEQFF. The CDR3, as DNA: TGCGCCAGCAGCTTTGCTCTCGGGGACAGGGGGTTTGAGCAGTTCTTC.

This chain connects TRBV5-5 to TRBJ2-1, with TRBD1 matching over 9 bases. The germline CDR1 and CDR2 sequences are SGHKS and YYEKEE (reference sequence). The CDR3 runs to 15 residues. After removal of 2 bases from V and 8 bases from J, the junction contained 8 bases not matched to a gene. CDR3 DNA sequence: TGTGCCAGCAGCTTAACAGGGGGCAGGATGGATGAGCAGTTCTTC. Amino acids: CASSLTGGRMDEQFF.